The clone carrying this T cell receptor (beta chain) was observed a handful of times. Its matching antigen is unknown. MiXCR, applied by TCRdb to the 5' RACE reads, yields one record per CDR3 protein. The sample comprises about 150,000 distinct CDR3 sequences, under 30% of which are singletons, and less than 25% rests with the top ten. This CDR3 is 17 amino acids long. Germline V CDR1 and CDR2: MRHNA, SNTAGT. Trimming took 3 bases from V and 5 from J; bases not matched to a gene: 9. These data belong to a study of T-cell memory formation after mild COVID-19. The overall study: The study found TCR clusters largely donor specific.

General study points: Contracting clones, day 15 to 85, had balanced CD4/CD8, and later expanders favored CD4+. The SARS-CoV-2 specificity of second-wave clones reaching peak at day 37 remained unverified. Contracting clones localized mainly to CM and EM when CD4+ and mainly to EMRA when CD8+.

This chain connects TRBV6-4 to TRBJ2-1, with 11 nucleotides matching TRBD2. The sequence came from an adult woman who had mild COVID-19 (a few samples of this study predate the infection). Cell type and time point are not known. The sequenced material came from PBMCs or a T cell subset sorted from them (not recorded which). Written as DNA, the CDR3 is TGTGCCAGCAGTGATCGAGACCTAGCGGGGGGACACAATGAGCAGTTCTTC. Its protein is CASSDRDLAGGHNEQFF.